This T cell receptor (beta chain) was recorded in a study of cytomegalovirus exposure and HLA in healthy donors. Here immunoSEQ multiplex PCR was the method, and the copy in TCRdb shows in-frame clones only, minus some. The table includes a few hundred thousand clones, approximately 80% detected once. This CDR3 spans 15 amino acids. Germline V gene sequence: CDR1 SGDLS, CDR2 YYNGEE. With 0 bases clipped from V and 3 bases from J, the junction kept 5 bases outside the gene matches. The source material was PBMCs. The TCR was taken from a woman under 40 in good health and CMV-seropositive. The V gene is TRBV9, the J gene TRBJ1-1; 7 bases map to TRBD1. CDR3 region: CASSVDRQGDTEAFF. CDR3 bases: TGTGCCAGCAGCGTAGATCGGCAGGGGGACACTGAAGCTTTCTTT.